This T cell receptor (beta chain) emerged from a study of T cells after yellow fever vaccination. Study-wide points: Most clones from primary vaccination resurfaced after the booster (under 97% CD4, 88% CD8).

With respect to this clonotype: What it binds is not known.

Each CDR3 protein gets one entry after TCRdb re-called the 5' RACE reads with MiXCR. The sample holds 450,000 to 600,000 distinct CDR3 sequences; about a sixth are singletons and the top ten take 17%. Deletions cut 3 bases from V and 8 bases from J, with 13 bases between. Per the germline V gene, CDR1 is KGHDR and CDR2 is SFDVKD. This CDR3 spans 14 amino acids. This specimen consisted of PBMCs, obtained 4 to 5 days after the first yellow fever vaccination. The V gene is TRBV24-1, the J gene TRBJ2-1, with a weak D call TRBD1 (6 bases). This TCR derives from a man between 18 and 29 years old who received the YFV17D yellow fever vaccine. The CDR3 reads CATSDKQGFHEQFF. The CDR3 DNA reads TGTGCCACCAGTGATAAGCAGGGGTTCCATGAGCAGTTCTTC.